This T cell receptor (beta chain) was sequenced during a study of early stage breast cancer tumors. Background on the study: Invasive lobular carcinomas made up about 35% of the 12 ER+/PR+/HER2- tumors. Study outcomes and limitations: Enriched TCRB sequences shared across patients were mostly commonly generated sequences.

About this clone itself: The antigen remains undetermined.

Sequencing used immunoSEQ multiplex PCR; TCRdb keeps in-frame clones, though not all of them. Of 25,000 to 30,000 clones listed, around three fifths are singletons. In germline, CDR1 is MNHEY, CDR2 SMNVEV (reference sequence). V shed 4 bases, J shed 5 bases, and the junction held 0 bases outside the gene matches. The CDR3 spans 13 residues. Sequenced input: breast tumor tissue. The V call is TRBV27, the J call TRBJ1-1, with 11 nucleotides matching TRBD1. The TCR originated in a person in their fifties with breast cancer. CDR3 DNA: TGTGCCAGCAGTTGGGACAGGGGGACTGAAGCTTTCTTT. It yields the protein CASSWDRGTEAFF.